The rows below give T cell receptor beta chains drawn from one sample of a study. TCRdb re-called the 5' RACE reads with MiXCR, one entry per CDR3 protein. The top ten hold roughly 2.4% of the sample, which has roughly 54,000 distinct CDR3 sequences, roughly 17% seen once. Specimen: naive CD4+ T cells sorted from blood. These receptors all stem from a female donor with breast cancer. The CDR3 runs from the conserved cysteine through the conserved F or W. The order of the fields is D gene, clone size, V gene, J gene, CDR3 DNA, CDR3 protein. D genes are given only for firm matches. Clone size appears in some rows only: once, few, many, or a class for an expanded clone.

NA	few	TRBV5-1	TRBJ1-2	TGCGCCAGCAGCTTATCCGGCGACGGCTACACCTTC	CASSLSGDGYTF
NA	many	TRBV20-1	TRBJ1-5	TGCAGTGCTAGGGACGGGGCTAAAAATCAGCCCCAGCATTTT	CSARDGAKNQPQHF
NA	NA	TRBV7-2	TRBJ2-5	TGTGCCAGCAGCTCGACGGTCTTGGAGACCCAGTACTTC	CASSSTVLETQYF
NA	many	TRBV6-2/TRBV6-3	TRBJ1-5	TGTGCCAGCAGTACAGGGAATCAGCCCCAGCATTTT	CASSTGNQPQHF
TRBD1	few	TRBV28	TRBJ2-1	TGTGCCAGCAGTGGGGCAGGGGGCGAATTGAATGAGCAGTTCTTC	CASSGAGGELNEQFF
TRBD1	many	TRBV20-1	TRBJ1-2	TGCAGTGCTGTCCAGGGGGTACTCGTCGGCTACACCTTC	CSAVQGVLVGYTF
NA	NA	TRBV6-5	TRBJ1-6	TGTGCCAGCAGACGGCGAGGAGGCAGCTCCTATAATTCACCCCTCCACTTT	CASRRRGGSSYNSPLHF
NA	few	TRBV5-1	TRBJ2-5	TGCGCCAGCAGCTTGGCCTTTGAAGAGACCCAGTACTTC	CASSLAFEETQYF
TRBD1	many	TRBV5-1	TRBJ1-1	TGCGCCAGCAGCTTGCAAACAGGGGGCAATGAAGCTTTCTTT	CASSLQTGGNEAFF
TRBD2	NA	TRBV9	TRBJ2-1	TGTGCCAGCAGCACCCGGCCGACTAGCGTGAATGAGCAGTGCTTC	CASSTRPTSVNEQCF
NA	few	TRBV7-9	TRBJ2-7	TGTGCCAGCAGCTTAGATGGCAGACCCTACGAGCAGTACTTC	CASSLDGRPYEQYF
TRBD1	few	TRBV3-1	TRBJ1-1	TGTGCCAGCAGCCACTTAACAGGGGGCGCATCTGAAGCTTTCTTT	CASSHLTGGASEAFF
NA	NA	TRBV7-9	TRBJ1-5	TGTGCCAGCAGCGGAGGGGGGGGCAATCAGCCCCAGCATTTT	CASSGGGGNQPQHF
TRBD2	NA	TRBV11-2	TRBJ2-2	TGTGCCAGCAGCTTAGGTAGACTAGCGGGAGCCGGGGAGCTGTTTTTT	CASSLGRLAGAGELFF
TRBD2	NA	TRBV20-1	TRBJ2-7	TGCAGTGCTAGAGAGCGGGGGTGGGGCGACGAGCAGTACTTC	CSARERGWGDEQYF
NA	NA	TRBV4-1	TRBJ2-7	TGCGCCAGCAGCCAAGACGGCGTAGGTTACGAGCAGTACTTC	CASSQDGVGYEQYF
NA	many	TRBV12-3/TRBV12-4	TRBJ2-7	TGTGCCAGCAGTCCCTCAACTGGAATCGGGGAGCAGTACTTC	CASSPSTGIGEQYF
NA	NA	TRBV7-2	TRBJ2-2	TGTGCCAGCAGGACAACAGGGTTTTCCGGGGAGCTGTTTTTT	CASRTTGFSGELFF
NA	NA	TRBV7-2	TRBJ2-2	TGTGCCAACGGGCAGTCGTCGACCGGGGAGCTGTTTTTT	CANGQSSTGELFF
NA	NA	TRBV5-1	TRBJ1-5	TGCGCCAGCAGTTTAGACGGAACCGGACAGCCCCAGCATTTT	CASSLDGTGQPQHF
TRBD2	NA	TRBV2	TRBJ2-3	TGTGCCAGCAAAGGGTCCTTAGCGGGAGATCACACAGATACGCAGTATTTT	CASKGSLAGDHTDTQYF
NA	NA	TRBV4-2	TRBJ2-3	TGTGCCAGCAGCCAAGCGACGGGACCCACAGATACGCAGTATTTT	CASSQATGPTDTQYF
TRBD1	few	TRBV12-3/TRBV12-4	TRBJ1-2	TGTGCCAGCAGTTCAAAGGGGACAGTCTATGGCTACACCTTC	CASSSKGTVYGYTF
NA	NA	TRBV7-9	TRBJ2-7	TGTGCCAGCAGCTTATCAGGTGGCGAGCAGTACTTC	CASSLSGGEQYF
NA	few	TRBV20-1	TRBJ2-7	TGCAGTGGTGGGTCCGAAAATGGCTACGAGCAGTACTTC	CSGGSENGYEQYF
NA	NA	TRBV7-3	TRBJ1-1	TGTGCCAGCAGTCTCGGACACACTAGCACTGAAGCTTTCTTT	CASSLGHTSTEAFF
NA	NA	TRBV20-1	TRBJ1-2	TGCAGTGCTAGATGTAGATTGCAGAATGACTATGGCTACACCTTC	CSARCRLQNDYGYTF
NA	NA	TRBV5-1	TRBJ2-7	TGCGCCAGCAGCTTGGCCGGGACTGCTTATGAGCAGTACTTC	CASSLAGTAYEQYF
NA	few	TRBV7-9	TRBJ1-1	TGTGCCAGCAGTTTCGGGGCGCGGGAAGCTTTCTTT	CASSFGAREAFF
NA	NA	TRBV12-3/TRBV12-4	TRBJ2-6	TGTGCCAGCAGGGATACCGGGTTCCTCTCTGGGGCCAACGTCCTGACTTTC	CASRDTGFLSGANVLTF
NA	few	TRBV6-5	TRBJ1-4	TGTGCCAGCAGTCCAATAACTAGGGGGAATGAAAAACTGTTTTTT	CASSPITRGNEKLFF
NA	NA	TRBV4-1	TRBJ2-2	TGCGCCAGCAGCCAAAGGAACACCGGGGAGCTGTTTTTT	CASSQRNTGELFF
NA	NA	TRBV5-1	TRBJ2-3	TGCGCCAGCAGCTGGGGACTCGGCGCAGATACGCAGTATTTT	CASSWGLGADTQYF
NA	many	TRBV20-1	TRBJ1-1	TGCAGTGCTGTCCGTGGCAGGGCCCGCGGCACTGAAGCTTTCTTT	CSAVRGRARGTEAFF
TRBD2	NA	TRBV7-2	TRBJ2-1	TGTGCCAGCAGCTTGGGGGCGGGAGGGTCCGGTGAGCAGTTCTTC	CASSLGAGGSGEQFF
NA	NA	TRBV7-6	TRBJ1-1	TGTGCCAGCAGCTTAGTGGTTCGGGAACCATATTTCTTT	CASSLVVREPYFF
TRBD2	many	TRBV5-1	TRBJ2-5	TGCGCCAGCAGCTTCGGCCGGGGGGGCCAGGAGACCCAGTACTTC	CASSFGRGGQETQYF